This T cell receptor beta chain came from a study of blood T cell repertoires in COVID-19. Original methodology: Counts of nucleated cells, estimated from reference gene primer amplification, were obtained. TCRdb keeps only in-frame clones here, not all; method: immunoSEQ multiplex PCR. That table is the source of V, J and clone size, and D and trimming were worked out from the DNA. The data contain 140,000 to 150,000 clones, about four fifths of them singletons. The participants were between roughly 18 and 89 years old and came from about two dozen US areas. Participants reported their clinical history, and cohort assignment relied on those reports. The sample was PBMCs or T cells enriched from blood (not recorded which). This receptor was identified in a woman aged 50 to 65 who had been exposed to COVID-19.

The CDR3 loop reads CAWSRDSVEQYF. The CDR3 bases are TGTGCCTGGAGTCGAGACAGCGTCGAGCAGTACTTC. V usage is TRBV30 and J usage is TRBJ2-7, with D possibly matching TRBD1 (5 bases). Per germline, CDR1 GTSNPN and CDR2 SVGIG (reference sequence). The CDR3 sequence is 12 residues long. V shed 2 bases and J shed 6 bases, with 11 bases lying between them.